This entry lists 5 T cell receptor beta chains sequenced from one sample in a study of OX40 agonist ivuxolimab in advanced cancers. Sequenced by immunoSEQ multiplex PCR; TCRdb stores in-frame clones only, minus some. In the table there are 55,000 to 65,000 clones, 84% of which are singletons. Specimen: CD4+ or CD8+ T cells sorted from blood, collected in a trial of the OX40 agonist ivuxolimab. The origin of the receptors is an adult with an advanced solid tumor such as melanoma, head and neck, liver or kidney cancer.

V and J are TRBV30 and TRBJ1-6; D may be TRBD1 (5 bases). V was trimmed by 3 bases and J by 0 bases, leaving 21 bases between them. This CDR3 region has 19 residues. CDR1 and CDR2 from the germline V gene are GTSNPN and SVGIG (reference sequence). CDR3 sequence reads: CAWSRGHRGWGSYNSPLHF. CDR3 in DNA: TGTGCCTGGAGCAGAGGGCACCGGGGGTGGGGCTCCTATAATTCACCCCTCCACTTT.

V and J are TRBV19 and TRBJ2-1; 7 bases match TRBD2. After removal of 6 bases from V and 2 bases from J, the junction contained 16 bases not matched to a gene. Germline V gene data show CDR1 as LNHDA and CDR2 as SQIVND (reference sequence). The CDR3 contains 18 residues. The CDR3 region is CASSSLFGGREPYNEQFF. In DNA form, the CDR3 reads TGTGCCAGTAGCTCCTTATTTGGCGGGAGAGAACCCTACAATGAGCAGTTCTTC.

Here the CDR3 DNA reads TGCGCCAGCAGCCATGCCTCTGGGGGCTACGAGCAGTACTTC. Amino acid sequence: CASSHASGGYEQYF. V and J are TRBV4-1 and TRBJ2-7; D tentatively fits TRBD1 or TRBD2 (5 bases each). The V end lost 3 bases, the J end lost 3 bases, and 12 bases lay between the germline ends. The CDR3 runs to 14 residues. Germline V gives CDR1 MGHRA, CDR2 YSYEKL.

The chain employs TRBV5-4 and TRBJ2-3; D remains unclear. Germline V CDR1 and CDR2: SGHNT, YYREEE (reference sequence). The CDR3 covers 15 residues. The V end lost 1 base, the J end lost 2 bases, and 11 bases lay between the germline ends. The chain's CDR3 is CASSLSSQLTDTQYF. In nucleotides, the CDR3 is TGTGCCAGCAGCTTGTCCAGCCAGCTCACAGATACGCAGTATTTT.

V and J are TRBV7-9 and TRBJ2-5; weak D call: TRBD2 (5 bases). The ends were cut back, 5 bases at V and 2 bases at J, with 15 bases in the middle. This CDR3 has 15 amino acids. CDR1 and CDR2 (germline): SEHNR, FQNEAQ (reference sequence). CDR3 region: CASSLKRPGQETQYF. The CDR3 nucleotides are TGTGCCAGCAGCCTTAAACGGCCGGGGCAAGAGACCCAGTACTTC.